The 4 T cell receptor beta chains given below trace back to one sample, sequenced in a study of blood T cell repertoires in COVID-19. TCRdb's copy holds only in-frame clones and misses some; the assay was immunoSEQ multiplex PCR. The sample has about 210,000 clones; around 89% are singletons. The sequencing input was PBMCs or T cells enriched from blood (not recorded which). All receptors derive from a man aged 25 to 40 who had recovered from COVID-19.

The J gene is TRBJ2-7, the V gene TRBV6-2 or TRBV6-3; 9 bases match TRBD2. Germline V CDR1 and CDR2: MNHEY, SVGEGT. The ends lost 4 bases at V and 0 bases at J; junction bases unmatched: 10. The CDR3 runs to 17 residues. The CDR3 here is CASSSSRLADSSYEQYF. As DNA, the CDR3 is TGTGCCAGCAGTTCATCAAGACTAGCGGATAGCTCCTACGAGCAGTACTTC.

Here the CDR3 reads CASSLAGSMGEQFF. CDR3 DNA sequence: TGTGCCAGCAGCTTAGCCGGTAGCATGGGTGAGCAGTTCTTC. The chain joins TRBV11-3 to TRBJ2-1, with D unclear. V gave up 1 base and J gave up 9 bases, with 13 bases separating them. Germline CDR1 is SGHNT and CDR2 is YENEEA. The CDR3 runs 14 residues.

The chain combines TRBV5-5 with TRBJ1-1; 7 nucleotides match TRBD1. CDR1 is SGHKS, CDR2 YYEKEE, per germline (reference sequence). This CDR3 has 14 residues. Losses at the gene ends were 4 bases for V and 0 bases for J; bases not matched to a gene: 3. CDR3 in DNA: TGTGCCAGCAGCCGGGACAGCTTGAACACTGAAGCTTTCTTT. It codes for CASSRDSLNTEAFF.

The CDR3 protein is CAWGTGKGQPQHF. CDR3 coding DNA: TGTGCCTGGGGGACAGGGAAGGGACAGCCCCAGCATTTT. J is TRBJ1-5 and V is TRBV30; 9 bases line up with TRBD1. V shed 5 bases and J 7 bases; nucleotides not matched to a gene: 6. Germline CDR1 is GTSNPN and CDR2 is SVGIG (reference sequence). CDR3 length: 13 residues.